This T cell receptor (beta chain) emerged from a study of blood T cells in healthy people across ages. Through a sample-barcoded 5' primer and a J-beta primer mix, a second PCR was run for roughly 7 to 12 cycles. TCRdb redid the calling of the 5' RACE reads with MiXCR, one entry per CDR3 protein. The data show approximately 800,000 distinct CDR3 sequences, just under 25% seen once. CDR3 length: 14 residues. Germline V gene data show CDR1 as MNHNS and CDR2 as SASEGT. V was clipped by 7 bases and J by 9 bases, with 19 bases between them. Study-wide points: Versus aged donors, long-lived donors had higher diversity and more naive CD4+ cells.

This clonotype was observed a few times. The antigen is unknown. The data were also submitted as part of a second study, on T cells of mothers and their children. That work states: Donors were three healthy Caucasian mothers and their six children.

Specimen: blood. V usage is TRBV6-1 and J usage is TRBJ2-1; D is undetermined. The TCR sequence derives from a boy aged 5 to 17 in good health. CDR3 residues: CASTAKDPFGEQFF. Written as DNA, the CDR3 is TGTGCCAGCACTGCTAAAGACCCCTTCGGTGAGCAGTTCTTC.